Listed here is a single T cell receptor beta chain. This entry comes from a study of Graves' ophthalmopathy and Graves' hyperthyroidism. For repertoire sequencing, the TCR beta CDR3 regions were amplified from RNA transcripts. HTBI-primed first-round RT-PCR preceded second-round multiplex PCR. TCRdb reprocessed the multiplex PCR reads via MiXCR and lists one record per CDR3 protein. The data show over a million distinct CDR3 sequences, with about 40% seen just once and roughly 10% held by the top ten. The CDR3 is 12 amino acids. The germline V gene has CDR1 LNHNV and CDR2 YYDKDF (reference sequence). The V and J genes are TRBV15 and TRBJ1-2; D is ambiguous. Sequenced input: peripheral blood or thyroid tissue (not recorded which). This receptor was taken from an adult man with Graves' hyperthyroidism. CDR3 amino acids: CATVDTYYGYTF. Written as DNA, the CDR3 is TGTGCGACGGTCGACACTTACTATGGCTACACCTTC.